This T cell receptor beta chain was captured in a study of PD-L1 blockade in urothelial cancer. Across the whole study: Analyses were performed on blood at 3 weeks after treatment start (the second dose) and at 6 weeks. Blood gave a median approximately 130,000 T cells.

Germline CDR1 reads SGHDT; CDR2 reads YYEEEE. CDR3 length: 14 amino acids. V was clipped by 4 bases and J by 0 bases, with 9 bases between them. Using immunoSEQ multiplex PCR, the repertoire was profiled, and TCRdb retains in-frame clones only, with some absent. The sample records around 45,000 clones, around 82% being singletons. Sample time point: peripheral blood 6 weeks after treatment start. The source was PBMCs, collected around atezolizumab (anti-PD-L1) treatment. The rearrangement joins TRBV5-6 to TRBJ2-3, with a possible D match to TRBD1 (5 bases). The sequence came from a man aged 55-75 years with urothelial cancer. The CDR3 DNA reads TGTGCCAGCAGCCGACAGCTTAGCACAGATACGCAGTATTTT. As protein: CASSRQLSTDTQYF.